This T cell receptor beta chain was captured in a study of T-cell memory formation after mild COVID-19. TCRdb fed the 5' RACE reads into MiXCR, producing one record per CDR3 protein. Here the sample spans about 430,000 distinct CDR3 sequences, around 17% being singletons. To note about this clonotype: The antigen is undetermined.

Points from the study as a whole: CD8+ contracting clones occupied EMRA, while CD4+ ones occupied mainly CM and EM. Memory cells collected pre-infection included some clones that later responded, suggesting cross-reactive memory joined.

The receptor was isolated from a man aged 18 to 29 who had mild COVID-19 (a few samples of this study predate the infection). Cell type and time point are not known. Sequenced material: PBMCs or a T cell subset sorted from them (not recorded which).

The CDR3 is CASSVEGPQETQYF. The CDR3 DNA reads as TGCGCCAGCAGCGTTGAGGGGCCCCAAGAGACCCAGTACTTC. V and J are TRBV5-1 and TRBJ2-5; either TRBD1 or TRBD2 may fit D (5 bases each). Germline V gives CDR1 SGHRS, CDR2 YFSETQ. Trimming shortened V by 4 bases and J by 1 base, and 11 bases separated the two germline ends. The CDR3 runs 14 residues.